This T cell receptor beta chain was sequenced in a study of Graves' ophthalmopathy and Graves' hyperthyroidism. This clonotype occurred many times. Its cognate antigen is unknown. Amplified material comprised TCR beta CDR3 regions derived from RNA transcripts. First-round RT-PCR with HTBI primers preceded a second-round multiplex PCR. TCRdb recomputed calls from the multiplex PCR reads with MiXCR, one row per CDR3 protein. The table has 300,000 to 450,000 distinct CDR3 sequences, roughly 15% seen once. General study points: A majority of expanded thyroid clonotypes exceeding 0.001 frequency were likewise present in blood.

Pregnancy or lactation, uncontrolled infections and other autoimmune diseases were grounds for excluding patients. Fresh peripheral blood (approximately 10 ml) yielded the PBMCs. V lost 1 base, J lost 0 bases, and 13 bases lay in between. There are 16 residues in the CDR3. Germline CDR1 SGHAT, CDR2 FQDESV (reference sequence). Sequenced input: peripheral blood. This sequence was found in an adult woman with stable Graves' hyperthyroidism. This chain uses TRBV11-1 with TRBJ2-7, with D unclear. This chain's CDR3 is CASSLEALTSSYEQYF. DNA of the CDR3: TGTGCCAGCAGCTTAGAGGCACTCACGAGCTCCTACGAGCAGTACTTC.